A single sample is the source of the 14 T cell receptor beta chains below, sequenced in a study of shared clonotypes between healthy human individuals (dated by TCRdb to 2020 to 2022). The library came from the immunoSEQ multiplex PCR assay. Imported from immuneACCESS, the table was reduced by TCRdb to in-frame sequences with V and J called. These copies leave out some clones; in studies compared against another copy, an unresolved V gene accounts for under half, and the cause of the remainder is not known. This sample is represented by some 2 million clones; 95% of them were singletons. Clones ranked in the top ten supply 0.13% of the sample. The sample taken for sequencing was naive CD4+ T cells sorted from blood. The sample's cell subset or site label is to be understood as: CD45RA+ positively selected. The receptors derive from a man aged 18 to 29 in good health.

The V and J genes are TRBV11-2 and TRBJ2-1; 8 bases are shared with TRBD2. The germline CDR1 and CDR2 sequences are SGHAT and FQNNGV. The CDR3 extends over 14 amino acids. V gave up 6 bases and J gave up 8 bases; unmatched junction bases: 9. The CDR3 DNA is TGTGCCAGCAGGGGGACTACGGGAGGGCATGAGCAGTTCTTC. Its protein product is CASRGTTGGHEQFF.

This clone was counted only a few times. Other DNA sequences within the sample encode an identical CDR3. This sequence joins TRBV30 and TRBJ1-1; D remains unclear. The CDR3 is 13 residues long. From germline, CDR1 is GTSNPN and CDR2 SVGIG (reference sequence). The V end was cut by 0 bases, the J end by 2 bases, with 7 bases between. This CDR3 is CAWSVDSNTEAFF. As DNA, the CDR3 is TGTGCCTGGAGTGTTGATTCCAACACTGAAGCTTTCTTT.

Note on this clone: This CDR3 is also generated by other DNA sequences in the sample. This chain uses TRBV18 with TRBJ1-1; no reliable D call. CDR1 is KGHSH, CDR2 LQKENI, per germline. Between the trimmed V and J ends, which lost 1 base and 4 bases, there was a span of 7 bases. The CDR3 is 13 residues long. The CDR3 region is CASSPQGSTEAFF. The CDR3 DNA reads as TGTGCCAGCTCACCACAGGGAAGCACTGAAGCTTTCTTT.

Regarding this clone: The sample contains more than one DNA sequence encoding this CDR3. This chain joins TRBV6-5 and TRBJ1-2; D may be TRBD1 (6 bases). CDR1 and CDR2 (germline): MNHEY, SVGAGI. The CDR3 length is 14 residues. Trimming took 2 bases from V and 5 from J, leaving 12 bases between them. The CDR3 DNA reads TGTGCCAGCAGTTACGGAGGGGGGTTTTATGGCTACACCTTC. As protein: CASSYGGGFYGYTF.

The V gene is TRBV27, the J gene TRBJ2-3; TRBD1 matches at 9 bases. The V gene end was trimmed by 2 bases and the J gene end by 14 bases; junction bases not matched to a gene: 2. The CDR3 covers 11 residues. Germline V gene sequence: CDR1 MNHEY, CDR2 SMNVEV (reference sequence). In DNA form, the CDR3 reads TGTGCCAGCAGTTTAAGGGACAGGGTGTATTTT. This translates into CASSLRDRVYF.

The CDR3 sequence is CASSPSTLKQETQYF. CDR3 coding DNA: TGTGCCAGCTCACCCTCTACACTTAAACAAGAGACCCAGTACTTC. The V gene is TRBV18, the J gene TRBJ2-5, with D hard to call. The CDR3 sequence is 15 residues long. Trimming took off 3 bases at V and 2 bases at J, with 13 bases between the two ends. Germline V CDR1 and CDR2: KGHSH, LQKENI.

The chain carries TRBV4-3 and TRBJ2-2, with D perhaps matching TRBD2 (6 bases). V was pared by 1 base and J by 6 bases, with 9 bases between. Germline CDR1 LGHNA, CDR2 YSLEER. The CDR3 length is 14 residues. CDR3 sequence: CASSQGGGSGELFF. The DNA of the CDR3 is TGCGCCAGCAGCCAAGGTGGAGGGTCCGGGGAGCTGTTTTTT.

The chain carries TRBV9 and TRBJ2-2; TRBD2 agrees at 10 bases. V lost 0 bases to trimming and J lost 7 bases; unmatched junction nucleotides: 9. Germline CDR1 reads SGDLS; CDR2 reads YYNGEE. This CDR3 contains 17 residues. CDR3 coding DNA: TGTGCCAGCAGCGTAGTCGGCCTAGCGGGAGCGGTCGGGGAGCTGTTTTTT. It codes for CASSVVGLAGAVGELFF.

The chain links TRBV12-2 to TRBJ2-5; the table's D call, TRBD1, has no DNA check behind it. TRBV12-2 has pseudogene status. CDR3 length: 21 residues. This CDR3 is CASRNWTGRCSITQLRETQYF. Here the CDR3 DNA reads TGTGCAAGTCGTAATTGGACAGGCCGTTGTTCGATCACCCAACTCCGAGAGACCCAGTACTTC.

The chain carries TRBV4-1 and TRBJ2-3, with TRBD1 matching 8 bases. This CDR3 region has 17 residues. Trimming removed 1 base from V and 2 bases from J; junction bases left unmatched: 8. Germline CDR1 reads MGHRA; CDR2 reads YSYEKL. The CDR3 DNA follows: TGCGCCAGCAGCCAAGTGGCCCGGGACAGGAACACAGATACGCAGTATTTT. It translates to CASSQVARDRNTDTQYF.

The chain couples TRBV14 to TRBJ1-2; no definite D call. V lost 0 bases to trimming and J lost 2 bases, with 10 bases between them. CDR1 and CDR2 (germline): SGHDN, FVKESK. This CDR3 has 15 amino acids. CDR3 sequence (DNA): TGTGCCAGCAGCCAAGATGCGGGGTTCAACTATGGCTACACCTTC. It encodes CASSQDAGFNYGYTF.

The V call is TRBV2, the J call TRBJ2-5; a possible D gene is TRBD2 (6 bases). Gene TRBJ2-7 matches the end of the DNA better, so the J call may be wrong. From germline, CDR1 is SNHLY and CDR2 FYNNEI. The CDR3 runs to 14 residues. The CDR3 region has the DNA TGTGCCAGCAGTGAAGCGGAGGGATCCTACGAGCAGTACTTC. Translated, it gives CASSEAEGSYEQYF.

The chain is built from TRBV6-1 and TRBJ2-5, with D unclear. Trimming took 1 base from V and 4 from J, leaving 10 bases between them. Germline V gives CDR1 MNHNS, CDR2 SASEGT. The CDR3 consists of 14 residues. The CDR3 DNA reads TGTGCCAGCAGTGAAGGGACCGCCGGAGAGACCCAGTACTTC. This gives the protein CASSEGTAGETQYF.

The V call is TRBV27, the J call TRBJ2-7, with a weak D call TRBD2 (5 bases). CDR3 length: 15 amino acids. Germline V gives CDR1 MNHEY, CDR2 SMNVEV (reference sequence). The V end lost 5 bases, the J end lost 7 bases, and 21 bases lay between the germline ends. This chain's CDR3 is CASSPGLFPLGEQYF. CDR3 in DNA: TGTGCCAGCAGTCCCGGACTCTTCCCGCTGGGAGAGCAGTACTTC.